This TCR beta chain was captured in a study of T cell changes during pregnancy in multiple sclerosis. Repertoires were generated with immunoSEQ multiplex PCR, while TCRdb's copy carries only in-frame clones and drops some. Of 50,000 to 70,000 clones in the sample, 80% to 95% were seen once. The sample here was peripheral blood, taken in the first trimester of pregnancy. This sequence originates from a female donor with multiple sclerosis, enrolled in a pregnancy study.

CDR3 loop: CAWEGGGEQYF. The CDR3, as DNA: TGTGCCTGGGAGGGCGGAGGGGAGCAGTACTTC. This rearrangement joins TRBV30 to TRBJ2-7; tentatively, D is TRBD2 (6 bases). Trimming cost V 5 bases and J 7 bases, with 12 bases left between them. The CDR3 spans 11 residues. CDR1 is GTSNPN, CDR2 SVGIG, per germline (reference sequence). The variable domain in full, completed from reference TRBV30 and TRBJ2-7, reads SQTIHQWPATLVQPVGSPLSLECTVEGTSNPNLYWYRQAAGRGLQLLFYSVGIGQISSEVPQNLSASRPQDRQFILSSKKLLLSDSGFYLCAWEGGGEQYFGPGTRLTVT.